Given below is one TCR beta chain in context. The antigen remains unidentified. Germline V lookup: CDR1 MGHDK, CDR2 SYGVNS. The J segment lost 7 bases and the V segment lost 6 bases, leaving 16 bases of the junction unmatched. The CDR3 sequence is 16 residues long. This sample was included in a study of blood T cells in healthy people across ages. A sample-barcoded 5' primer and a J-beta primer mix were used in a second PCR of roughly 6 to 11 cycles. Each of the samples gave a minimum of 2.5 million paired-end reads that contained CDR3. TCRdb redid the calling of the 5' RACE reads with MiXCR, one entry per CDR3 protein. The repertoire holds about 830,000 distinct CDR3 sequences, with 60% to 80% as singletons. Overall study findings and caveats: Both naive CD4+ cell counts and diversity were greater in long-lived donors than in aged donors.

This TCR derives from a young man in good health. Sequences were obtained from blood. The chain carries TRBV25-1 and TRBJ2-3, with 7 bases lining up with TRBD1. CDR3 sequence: CASSPGTADIRNTQYF. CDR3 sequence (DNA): TGTGCCAGCAGCCCCGGGACAGCGGACATTCGGAATACGCAGTATTTT.